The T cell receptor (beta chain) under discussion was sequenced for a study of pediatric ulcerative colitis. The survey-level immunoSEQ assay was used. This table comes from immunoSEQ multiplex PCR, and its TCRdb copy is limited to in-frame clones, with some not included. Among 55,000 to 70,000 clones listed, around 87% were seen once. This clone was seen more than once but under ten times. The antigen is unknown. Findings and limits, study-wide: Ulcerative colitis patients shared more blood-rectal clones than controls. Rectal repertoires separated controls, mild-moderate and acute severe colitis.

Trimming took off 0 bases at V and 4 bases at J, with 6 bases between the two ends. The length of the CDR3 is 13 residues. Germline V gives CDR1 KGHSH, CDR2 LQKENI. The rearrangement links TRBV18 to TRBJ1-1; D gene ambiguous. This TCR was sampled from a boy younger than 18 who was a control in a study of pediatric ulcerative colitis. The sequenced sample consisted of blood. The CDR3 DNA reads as TGTGCCAGCTCACCACCGGGATTCACTGAAGCTTTCTTT. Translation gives CASSPPGFTEAFF.